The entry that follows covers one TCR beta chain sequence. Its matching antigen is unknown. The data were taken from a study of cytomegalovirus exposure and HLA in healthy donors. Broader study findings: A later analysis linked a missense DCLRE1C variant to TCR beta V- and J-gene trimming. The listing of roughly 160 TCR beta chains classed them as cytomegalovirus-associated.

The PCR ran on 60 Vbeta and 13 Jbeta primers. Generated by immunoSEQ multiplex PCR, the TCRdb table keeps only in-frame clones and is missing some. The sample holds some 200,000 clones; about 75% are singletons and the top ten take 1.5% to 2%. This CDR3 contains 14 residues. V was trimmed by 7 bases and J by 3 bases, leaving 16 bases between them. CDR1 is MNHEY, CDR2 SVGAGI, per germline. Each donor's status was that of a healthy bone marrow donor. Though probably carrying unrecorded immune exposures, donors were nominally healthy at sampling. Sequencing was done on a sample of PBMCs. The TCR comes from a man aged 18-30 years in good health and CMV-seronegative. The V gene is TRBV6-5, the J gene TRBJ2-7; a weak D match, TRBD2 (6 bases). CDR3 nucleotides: TGTGCCAGCACCCATGGGGGGAGCATCTACGAGCAGTACTTC. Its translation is CASTHGGSIYEQYF.